This entry lists 18 T cell receptor beta chains sequenced from one sample in a study of T cells in Graves' hyperthyroidism and ophthalmopathy. Amplified TCR beta CDR3 regions came from RNA transcripts. The HTBI primer set drove a first-round RT-PCR of the TCR CDR3. TCRdb reprocessed the multiplex PCR reads via MiXCR and lists one record per CDR3 protein. Of 700,000 to 950,000 distinct CDR3 sequences in the sample, roughly a third were seen once. Sequenced input: blood. Every receptor here comes from a middle-aged woman with Graves' hyperthyroidism.

This clonotype was picked up many times. The rearrangement uses TRBV5-1 and TRBJ1-1, with TRBD1 as a possible D gene (5 bases). The CDR3 contains 14 residues. Germline values: CDR1 SGHRS, CDR2 YFSETQ. Trimming stripped 3 bases from V and 2 bases from J, with 11 bases between. The CDR3 bases are TGCGCCAGCAGCTCGAAAAGGGACAACACTGAAGCTTTCTTT. This sequence encodes CASSSKRDNTEAFF.

This clonotype was recorded at least ten times. This chain links TRBV7-9 with TRBJ2-5; no reliable D call. The germline CDR1 and CDR2 sequences are SEHNR and FQNEAQ (reference sequence). Trimming left V 5 bases short and J 1 base short, with 8 bases between. There are 13 residues in the CDR3. The CDR3 nucleotides are TGTGCCAGCAGCCCGCGAGGCCAAGAGACCCAGTACTTC. Its protein is CASSPRGQETQYF.

Regarding this clonotype: At one end the junction does not follow the germline gene, possibly because of a read error. J is TRBJ1-1 and V is TRBV5-1; weak D call: TRBD1 (5 bases). CDR1 SGHRS and CDR2 YFSETQ come from the germline V gene. The CDR3 consists of 14 residues. CDR3 protein: CASSLTGAQTEAFF. The CDR3, as DNA: TGTGCCAGCAGCTTGACCGGGGCGCAAACTGAAGCTTTCTTT.

The table lists this clonotype with a few counts. Here the CDR3 DNA reads TGTGCCAGCAGTTTTCAGGGGTCGGTTGGTTCACCCCTCCACTTT. Protein: CASSFQGSVGSPLHF. The chain couples TRBV12-3 or TRBV12-4 to TRBJ1-6; D might be TRBD1 (6 bases). The CDR3 totals 15 residues. V was clipped by 3 bases and J by 9 bases, with 15 bases between them.

This clonotype was picked up one time. This chain uses TRBV15 with TRBJ2-3; TRBD2 might be the D (6 bases). This CDR3 has 16 amino acids. Germline values: CDR1 LNHNV, CDR2 YYDKDF (reference sequence). The ends were cut back, 5 bases at V and 5 bases at J, with 20 bases in the middle. The CDR3 DNA follows: TGTGCCACCAGCGGGGATGGAGGGACTGCGGGAGATACGCAGTATTTT. This encodes CATSGDGGTAGDTQYF.

J is TRBJ1-3 and V is TRBV4-1; D is undetermined. The CDR3 consists of 17 residues. Trimming took 0 bases from V and 0 from J, leaving 12 bases between them. Per germline, CDR1 MGHRA and CDR2 YSYEKL. The CDR3 DNA sequence: TGCGCCAGCAGCCAAGATCATGTTAGACCCTCTGGAAACACCATATATTTT. Residues: CASSQDHVRPSGNTIYF.

This clonotype was counted between two and nine times. The chain links TRBV7-3 to TRBJ1-1, with a possible D match to TRBD1 (6 bases). With 5 bases removed from V and 3 bases from J, the gap between germline ends came to 22 bases. This CDR3 has 17 amino acids. Germline loops: CDR1 SGHTA, CDR2 FQGTGA. The CDR3 sequence: CASSLWGGALADTEAFF. As DNA, the CDR3 is TGTGCCAGCAGCCTGTGGGGGGGGGCGTTAGCGGACACTGAAGCTTTCTTT. The full variable domain, with the rest looked up from reference TRBV7-3 and TRBJ1-1, is GAGVSQTPSNKVTEKGKYVELRCDPISGHTALYWYRQSLGQGPEFLIYFQGTGAADDSGLPNDRFFAVRPEGSVSTLKIQRTERGDSAVYLCASSLWGGALADTEAFFGQGTRLTVV.

This rearrangement joins TRBV6-2 or TRBV6-3 to TRBJ2-5, with TRBD1 as a possible D gene (7 bases). The V and J ends lost 5 bases and 1 base respectively, with 17 bases between them. Germline assignment: CDR1 MNHEY and CDR2 SVGEGT. This CDR3 region has 16 residues. The CDR3 loop reads CASSETGTAGQETQYF. Here the CDR3 DNA reads TGTGCCAGCAGTGAGACCGGGACAGCGGGCCAAGAGACCCAGTACTTC.

A word on this clonotype: At one of its ends the junction is not consistent with the germline gene, which may arise from a read error. This chain joins TRBV10-3 and TRBJ2-7; TRBD1 aligns across 10 bases. This CDR3 contains 15 residues. Per the germline V gene, CDR1 is ENHRY and CDR2 is SYGVKD. In nucleotides, the CDR3 is TGTGCCAGCAGTGACACCAGGACAGGGGGGCACGAGCAGTACTTC. The encoded protein is CASSDTRTGGHEQYF.

This clonotype was counted only a few times. The genes are TRBV4-3 and TRBJ1-5, with TRBD1 as a possible D gene (5 bases). CDR3 size: 15 residues. Germline-derived CDR1 and CDR2 are LGHNA and YSLEER. V lost 4 bases to trimming and J lost 0 bases, with 10 bases between them. CDR3 residues: CASSRGTDSNQPQHF. The CDR3 nucleotides are TGCGCCAGCAGCCGGGGGACGGATAGCAATCAGCCCCAGCATTTT.

This clonotype has a count of ten or more. V and J are TRBV7-2 and TRBJ1-5; TRBD1 aligns across 11 bases. The trim removed 5 bases at V and 6 bases at J, leaving 6 bases unmatched. The CDR3 has 15 amino acids. Germline V gene lookup returns CDR1 SGHTA and CDR2 FQGNSA. The CDR3 bases are TGTGCCAGCAGCCTGGGGACAGGGGGTTTTCAGCCCCAGCATTTT. Protein: CASSLGTGGFQPQHF.

Remarks on this clonotype: The junction departs from the called germline gene at one end, perhaps through a read error. The rearrangement uses TRBV14 and TRBJ2-7; 10 bases match TRBD1. Per germline, CDR1 SGHDN and CDR2 FVKESK. The CDR3 has 17 residues. The chain's CDR3 is CASSQDLYRDRGYERYF. In nucleotides, the CDR3 is TGTGCCAGCAGCCAAGATTTATACCGGGACAGGGGCTACGAGCGGTACTTC.

This clonotype was observed at least ten times. The rearrangement joins TRBV10-3 to TRBJ2-2; 7 nucleotides line up with TRBD1. The length of the CDR3 is 12 residues. After removal of 8 bases from V and 4 bases from J, the junction contained 1 base not matched to a gene. From germline, CDR1 is ENHRY and CDR2 SYGVKD. This CDR3 is CAIGTATGELFF. The CDR3 DNA reads as TGTGCCATCGGGACAGCCACCGGGGAGCTGTTTTTT.

The gene calls are TRBV28 and TRBJ1-2, with TRBD1 identical over 7 bases. Germline-derived CDR1 and CDR2 are MDHEN and SYDVKM. The CDR3 is 14 residues long. Trimming at V came to 7 bases and at J to 4 bases, leaving 9 bases not matched to a gene. CDR3 amino acids: CASTSGTASYGYTF. CDR3 in DNA: TGTGCCAGCACGTCCGGGACAGCAAGCTATGGCTACACCTTC.

The table lists this clonotype with a count of one. This may come from a read error, since a much larger clone is one base off. The chain joins TRBV5-1 to TRBJ2-7, with a tentative D call TRBD2 (5 bases). The CDR3 runs 13 residues. Germline V gives CDR1 SGHRS, CDR2 YFSETQ. This chain's CDR3 is CASSLAGRGEQCF. CDR3 bases: TGCGCCAGCAGCCTGGCGGGTCGCGGCGAGCAGTGCTTC.

This clonotype was observed a few times. The chain combines TRBV29-1 with TRBJ1-1; D unresolved. CDR1 and CDR2 from the germline V gene are SQVTM and ANQGSEA. This CDR3 spans 14 amino acids. Trimming removed 1 base at V and 0 bases at J, with 9 bases between. CDR3 sequence (DNA): TGCAGCGTTGAAGGGGAGGCCATGAACACTGAAGCTTTCTTT. The encoded protein is CSVEGEAMNTEAFF.

Concerning this clonotype: A read error may explain this, as a much larger clone is one base away. The chain has TRBV7-2 and TRBJ1-2; 8 positions match TRBD1. CDR1 is SGHTA and CDR2 is FQGNSA in the germline V gene. This CDR3 is 15 amino acids long. The CDR3 loop reads CASSQDRTGLSGHTF. Written as DNA, the CDR3 is TGCGCCAGCAGCCAAGATAGGACAGGGCTTAGTGGCCACACCTTC.

Turning to this clonotype: A read error may be the cause here, since a much bigger clone is one base away. J is TRBJ2-2 and V is TRBV7-9, with D possibly matching TRBD1 (5 bases). The V gene's germline CDR1 is SEHNR and CDR2 FQNEAQ (reference sequence). The CDR3 contains 17 residues. CDR3 loop: CASSRRRTIANTRELFF. The CDR3, as DNA: TGTGCCAGCAGCCGACGGCGGACAATCGCGAACACCAGGGAGCTGTTTTTT.